This record looks at one TCR beta chain sequence and its context. These data are taken from a study of blood T cell repertoires in COVID-19. For the study at large: Samples taken during acute and convalescent COVID-19 were collected in the United States, Italy and Spain.

The data were produced by immunoSEQ multiplex PCR, yet TCRdb's version contains in-frame clones alone and is incomplete. This sample has approximately 200,000 clones, with roughly 84% found just once. V lost 8 bases and J 1 base, leaving 9 bases between the germline ends. This CDR3 has 13 amino acids. Germline V gives CDR1 MNHEY, CDR2 SMNVEV (reference sequence). The study recruited people aged about 18 to 89 years across about two dozen US areas. Membership in each cohort depended on participant-reported clinical history. The receptor was isolated from a man younger than 45 in a cohort exposed to, infected with or recovered from COVID-19 (not recorded which). Sequencing was performed on PBMCs or T cells enriched from blood (not recorded which). The chain links TRBV27 to TRBJ1-5; the D is unclear. CDR3 amino acids: CASGRRSNQPQHF. The CDR3 nucleotides read TGTGCCAGCGGGAGACGGAGCAATCAGCCCCAGCATTTT.